This TCR beta chain was documented in a study of cytomegalovirus exposure and HLA in healthy donors. Study details: Among the 300 to 450 genotyped donors, more than 70% were placed in the Caucasian-associated ancestry cluster. Study-wide results and caveats: Among TCR beta chains, those listed as cytomegalovirus-associated numbered more than 150. Generally TCR sequences proved uncommon, though certain public TCRs appeared in numerous donors. Later analysis associated a missense DCLRE1C variant with TCR beta V- and J-gene trimming.

Use of 60 Vbeta and 13 Jbeta primers characterized the PCR. Sequenced by immunoSEQ multiplex PCR; TCRdb stores in-frame clones only, minus some. Of 150,000 to 200,000 clones detected, around 75% appear once; the ten largest clones hold around 1.5%. As concerns this clone: Antigen unknown.

CDR1 SGDLS and CDR2 YYNGEE come from the germline V gene. J gave up 1 base and V 5 bases, and 17 bases lay outside the gene matches. The CDR3 has 18 residues. Specimen: PBMCs. The chain combines TRBV9 with TRBJ2-5, with 7 bases identical to TRBD1. The clonotype was recovered from a woman in her forties or fifties in good health and CMV-seronegative. As DNA, the CDR3 is TGTGCCAGCAGTTCAGGCCCCCACAGACAGGGCCCCCAAGAGACCCAGTACTTC. It codes for CASSSGPHRQGPQETQYF.